This T cell receptor beta chain comes out of a study of shared clonotypes between healthy human individuals. Overall study results and limits: Researchers found naive subsets generally carried larger estimated richness than memory subsets.

Generated by immunoSEQ multiplex PCR, the TCRdb table keeps only in-frame clones and is missing some. This sample has hundreds of thousands of clones, with 98% found just once. CD45RO-negative, CCR7-positively selected cells formed the naive CD8 fraction, excluding terminally differentiated effector memory CD45RA+ cells. With respect to this clone: Its cognate antigen is unknown.

V lost 6 bases and J lost 6; bases outside the gene matches: 8. This CDR3 has 15 amino acids. Germline loops: CDR1 MGHRA, CDR2 YSYEKL. This TCR came from a man under 40 in good health. The V gene is TRBV4-1, the J gene TRBJ2-1; 10 bases are shared with TRBD2. The source material was naive CD8+ T cells sorted from blood. The CDR3 DNA is TGCGCCAGCAGGCCTAGCGGGAGTGTCTTCAATGAGCAGTTCTTC. Protein: CASRPSGSVFNEQFF.